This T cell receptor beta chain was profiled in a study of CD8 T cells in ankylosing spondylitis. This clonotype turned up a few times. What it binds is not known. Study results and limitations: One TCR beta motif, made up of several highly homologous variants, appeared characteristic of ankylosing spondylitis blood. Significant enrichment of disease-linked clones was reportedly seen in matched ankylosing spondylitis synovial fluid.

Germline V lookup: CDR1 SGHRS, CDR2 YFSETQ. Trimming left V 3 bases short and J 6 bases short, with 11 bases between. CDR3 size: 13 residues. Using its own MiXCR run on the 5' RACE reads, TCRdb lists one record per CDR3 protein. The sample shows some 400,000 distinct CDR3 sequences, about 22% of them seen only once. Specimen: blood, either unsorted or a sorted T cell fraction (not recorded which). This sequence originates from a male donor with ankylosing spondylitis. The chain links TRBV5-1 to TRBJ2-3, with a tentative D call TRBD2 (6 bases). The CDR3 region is CASSWGLADTQYF. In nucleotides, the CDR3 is TGCGCCAGCAGCTGGGGACTCGCGGATACGCAGTATTTT.